The clone carrying this T cell receptor (beta chain) was seen many times. This sample is drawn from a study of T-cell reconstitution after alpha-beta-depleted transplantation in children. The CDR3 contains 15 residues. The germline CDR1 and CDR2 sequences are MDHEN and SYDVKM. With 3 bases clipped from V and 4 bases from J, the junction kept 9 bases outside the gene matches. TCRbeta library preparation incorporated unique molecular identifiers. Each CDR3 protein gets one entry after TCRdb re-called the PCR reads with MiXCR. The sample lists about 240,000 distinct CDR3 sequences; about 11% were seen once.

Sequencing was performed on PBMCs from the stem cell graft donor, taken from the stem cell graft. This sequence was found in a human donor who donated a stem cell graft to a child with acute lymphoblastic leukemia. V and J are TRBV28 and TRBJ2-7; 7 positions match TRBD1. CDR3 protein: CASSFLQGVSYEQYF. The CDR3 coding sequence is TGTGCCAGCAGTTTCCTCCAGGGGGTTTCGTACGAGCAGTACTTC.